This TCR beta chain was sequenced for a study of blood T cell repertoires in COVID-19. As for the study in general: Samples taken during acute and convalescent COVID-19 were collected in the United States, Italy and Spain. PBMCs, B-cell-depleted T cells, or T cells provided the cDNA or gDNA that made up the material.

Source study methods: Estimation of nucleated cell counts relied on the amplification of reference gene primers. Method: immunoSEQ multiplex PCR; TCRdb's copy keeps in-frame clones and lacks some. The DNA gave D and trimming, while V, J and clone size come from that table. The sample lists under 40,000 clones, more than 75% occurring once. This sequence was found in a woman between 55 and 75 years old with acute or convalescent COVID-19. The sample was peripheral blood.

The CDR3 region is CASSLGGLTPGEETQYF. The CDR3 DNA reads as TGCGCCAGCAGCTTGGGGGGCCTGACCCCAGGGGAGGAGACCCAGTACTTC. The chain joins TRBV5-1 to TRBJ2-5; possibly TRBD1 for D (6 bases). With 0 bases removed from V and 5 bases from J, the gap between germline ends came to 20 bases. The CDR3 runs to 17 residues. Germline CDR1 is SGHRS and CDR2 is YFSETQ.